This T cell receptor beta chain is drawn from a study of cytomegalovirus exposure and HLA in healthy donors. General study points: TCR beta V- and J-gene trimming was later associated with a missense DCLRE1C variant. It was assumed in the presence/absence analyses that sequencing depth was roughly uniform across donors. Among CMV-associated TCR beta chains, most appeared HLA-restricted in a later analysis.

PCR amplification relied on 60 Vbeta primers (plus 13 Jbeta primers). Sequenced by immunoSEQ multiplex PCR; TCRdb stores in-frame clones only, minus some. The sample includes 150,000 to 200,000 clones, roughly 76% seen only once; the top ten take roughly 6%. Of note for this clone: No antigen is known for it.

The CDR3 consists of 14 residues. Trimming at V came to 5 bases and at J to 8 bases, leaving 8 bases not matched to a gene. Germline CDR1 and CDR2: MNHEY and SVGAGI. The TCR originated in a middle-aged man in good health and CMV-seropositive. The sample consisted of PBMCs. The chain has TRBV6-5 and TRBJ1-2, with 10 positions matching TRBD1. The CDR3 region is CASSRTGTGDGYTF. In DNA, the CDR3 is TGTGCCAGCAGTCGGACCGGGACAGGGGACGGCTACACCTTC.